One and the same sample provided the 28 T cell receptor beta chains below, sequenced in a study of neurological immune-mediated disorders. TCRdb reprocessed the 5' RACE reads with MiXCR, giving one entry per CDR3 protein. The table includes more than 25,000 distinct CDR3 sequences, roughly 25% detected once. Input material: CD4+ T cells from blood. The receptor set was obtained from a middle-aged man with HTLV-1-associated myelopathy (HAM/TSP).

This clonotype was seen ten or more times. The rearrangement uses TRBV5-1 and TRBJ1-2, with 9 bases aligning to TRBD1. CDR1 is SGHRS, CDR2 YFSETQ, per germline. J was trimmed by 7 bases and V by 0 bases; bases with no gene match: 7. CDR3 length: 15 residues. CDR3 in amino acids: CASSLDNRGPGGYTF. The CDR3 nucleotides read TGCGCCAGCAGCTTGGACAACAGGGGGCCTGGTGGCTACACCTTC. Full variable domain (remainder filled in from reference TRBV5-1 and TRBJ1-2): KAGVTQTPRYLIKTRGQQVTLSCSPISGHRSVSWYQQTPGQGLQFLFEYFSETQRNKGNFPGRFSGRQFSNSRSEMNVSTLELGDSALYLCASSLDNRGPGGYTFGSGTRLTVV.

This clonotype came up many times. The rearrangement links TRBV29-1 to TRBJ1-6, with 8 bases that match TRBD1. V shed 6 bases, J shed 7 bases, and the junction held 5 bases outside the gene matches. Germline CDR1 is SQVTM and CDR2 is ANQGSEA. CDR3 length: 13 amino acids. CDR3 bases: TGCAGCGTCGCGACAGGGGAAAATTCACCCCTCCACTTT. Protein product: CSVATGENSPLHF.

The CDR3 sequence is CSARDPNGATNTEAFF. The CDR3 DNA sequence: TGCAGTGCTAGAGACCCCAACGGGGCAACGAACACTGAAGCTTTCTTT. The genes are TRBV20-1 and TRBJ1-1; tentatively, D is TRBD1 (5 bases). The CDR3 has 16 residues. Germline V gene lookup returns CDR1 DFQATT and CDR2 SNEGSKA (reference sequence). The V and J ends lost 0 bases and 1 base respectively, with 15 bases between them.

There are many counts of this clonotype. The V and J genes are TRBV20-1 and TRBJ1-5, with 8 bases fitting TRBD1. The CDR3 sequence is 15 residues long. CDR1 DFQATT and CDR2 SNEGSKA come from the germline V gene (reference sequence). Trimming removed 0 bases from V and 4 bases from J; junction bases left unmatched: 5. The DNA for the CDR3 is TGCAGTGCTAGAGATCTGGACAGGGTGAATCAGCCCCAGCATTTT. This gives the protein CSARDLDRVNQPQHF.

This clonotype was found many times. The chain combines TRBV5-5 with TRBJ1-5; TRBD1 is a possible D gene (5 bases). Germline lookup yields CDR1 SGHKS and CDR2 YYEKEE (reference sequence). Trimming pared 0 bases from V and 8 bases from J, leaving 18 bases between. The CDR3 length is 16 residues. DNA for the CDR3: TGTGCCAGCAGCTTGGCTGGCAGCGGGGCCAGTAAGCCCCAGCATTTT. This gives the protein CASSLAGSGASKPQHF.

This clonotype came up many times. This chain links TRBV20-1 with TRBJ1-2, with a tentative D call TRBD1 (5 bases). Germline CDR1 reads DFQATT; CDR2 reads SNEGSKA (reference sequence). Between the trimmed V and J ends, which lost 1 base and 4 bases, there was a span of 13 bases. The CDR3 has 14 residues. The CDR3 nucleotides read TGCAGTGCTAGAGGTCCCGGGCAGGGCTATGGCTACACCTTC. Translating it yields CSARGPGQGYGYTF.

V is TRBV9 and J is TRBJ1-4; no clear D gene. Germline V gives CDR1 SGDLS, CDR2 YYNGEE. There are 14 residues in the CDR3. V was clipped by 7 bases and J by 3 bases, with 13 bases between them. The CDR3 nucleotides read TGTGCCAGCTCCCCGGCGGGGTCTAATGAAAAACTGTTTTTT. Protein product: CASSPAGSNEKLFF.

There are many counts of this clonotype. In nucleotides, the CDR3 is TGCGCCAGCAGCCGTGAAGGGGAGGGCTATGGCTACACCTTC. This sequence encodes CASSREGEGYGYTF. The chain carries TRBV5-1 and TRBJ1-2, with D perhaps matching TRBD1 (5 bases). Trimming removed 4 bases at V and 4 bases at J, with 14 bases between. The length of the CDR3 is 14 residues. Germline CDR1 is SGHRS and CDR2 is YFSETQ.

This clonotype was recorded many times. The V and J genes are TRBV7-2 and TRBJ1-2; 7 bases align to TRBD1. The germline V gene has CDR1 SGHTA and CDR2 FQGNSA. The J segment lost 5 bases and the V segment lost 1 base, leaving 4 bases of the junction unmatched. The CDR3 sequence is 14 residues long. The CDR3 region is CASSLVAGGYGYTF. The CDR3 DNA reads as TGTGCCAGCAGCTTAGTAGCAGGGGGTTATGGCTACACCTTC. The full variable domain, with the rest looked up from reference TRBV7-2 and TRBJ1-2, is GAGVSQSPSNKVTEKGKDVELRCDPISGHTALYWYRQSLGQGLEFLIYFQGNSAPDKSGLPSDRFSAERTGGSVSTLTIQRTQQEDSAVYLCASSLVAGGYGYTFGSGTRLTVV.

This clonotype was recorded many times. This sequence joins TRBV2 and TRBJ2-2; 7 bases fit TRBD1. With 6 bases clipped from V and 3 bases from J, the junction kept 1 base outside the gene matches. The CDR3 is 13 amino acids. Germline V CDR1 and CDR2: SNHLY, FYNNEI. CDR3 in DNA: TGTGCCAGCAGGCAGGGGGACACCGGGGAGCTGTTTTTT. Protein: CASRQGDTGELFF.

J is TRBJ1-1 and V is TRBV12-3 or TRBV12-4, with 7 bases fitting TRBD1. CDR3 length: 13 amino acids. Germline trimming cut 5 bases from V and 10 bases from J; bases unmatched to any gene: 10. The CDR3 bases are TGTGCCAGCAGTCGTCCGCAGGGGGGGGTAGCTTTCTTT. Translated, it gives CASSRPQGGVAFF.

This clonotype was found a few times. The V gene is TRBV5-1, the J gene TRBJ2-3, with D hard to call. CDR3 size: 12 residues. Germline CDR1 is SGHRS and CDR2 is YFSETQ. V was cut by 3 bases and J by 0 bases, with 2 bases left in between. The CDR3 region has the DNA TGCGCCAGCAGCTGGAGCACAGATACGCAGTATTTT. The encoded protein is CASSWSTDTQYF.

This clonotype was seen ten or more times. CDR3 DNA sequence: TGTGCCAGCAGCCAGGTCCGGGGGTCGGGAACTGAAGCTTTCTTT. As protein: CASSQVRGSGTEAFF. This chain uses TRBV7-2 with TRBJ1-1, with D maybe TRBD1 (5 bases). The CDR3 is 15 amino acids. CDR1 SGHTA and CDR2 FQGNSA come from the germline V gene. Between the trimmed V and J ends, which lost 5 bases and 5 bases, there was a span of 18 bases.

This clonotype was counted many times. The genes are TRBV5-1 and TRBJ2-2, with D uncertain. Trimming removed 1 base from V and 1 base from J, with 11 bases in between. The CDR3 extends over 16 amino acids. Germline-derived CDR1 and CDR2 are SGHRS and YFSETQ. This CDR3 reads CASSLMATLNTGELFF. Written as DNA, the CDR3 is TGCGCCAGCAGCTTGATGGCGACATTGAACACCGGGGAGCTGTTTTTT.

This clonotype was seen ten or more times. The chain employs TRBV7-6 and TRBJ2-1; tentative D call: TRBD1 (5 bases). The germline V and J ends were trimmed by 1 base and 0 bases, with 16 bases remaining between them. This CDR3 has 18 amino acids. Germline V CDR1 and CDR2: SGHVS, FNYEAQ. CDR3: CASSLGGGQGSSYNEQFF. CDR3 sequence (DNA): TGTGCCAGCAGCTTAGGTGGTGGGCAGGGAAGCTCCTACAATGAGCAGTTCTTC.

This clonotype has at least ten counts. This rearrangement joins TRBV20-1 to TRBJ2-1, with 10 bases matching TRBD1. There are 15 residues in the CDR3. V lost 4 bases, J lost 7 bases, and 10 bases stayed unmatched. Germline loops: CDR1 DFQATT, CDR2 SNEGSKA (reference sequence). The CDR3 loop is CSAKSGTGVANEQFF. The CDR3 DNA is TGCAGTGCTAAATCCGGGACAGGGGTTGCGAATGAGCAGTTCTTC.

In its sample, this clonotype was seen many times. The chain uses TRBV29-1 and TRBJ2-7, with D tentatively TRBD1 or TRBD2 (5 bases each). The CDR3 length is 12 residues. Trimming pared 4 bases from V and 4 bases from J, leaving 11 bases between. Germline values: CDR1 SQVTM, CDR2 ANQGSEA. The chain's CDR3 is CSVAGPEYEQYF. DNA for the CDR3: TGCAGCGTTGCGGGACCTGAGTACGAGCAGTACTTC.

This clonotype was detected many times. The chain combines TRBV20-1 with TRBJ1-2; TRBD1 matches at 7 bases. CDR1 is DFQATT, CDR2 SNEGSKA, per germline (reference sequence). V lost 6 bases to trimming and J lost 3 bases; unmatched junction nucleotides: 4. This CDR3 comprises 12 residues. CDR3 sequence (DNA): TGCAGTGCCGGCGACAGGGACTATGGCTACACCTTC. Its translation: CSAGDRDYGYTF.

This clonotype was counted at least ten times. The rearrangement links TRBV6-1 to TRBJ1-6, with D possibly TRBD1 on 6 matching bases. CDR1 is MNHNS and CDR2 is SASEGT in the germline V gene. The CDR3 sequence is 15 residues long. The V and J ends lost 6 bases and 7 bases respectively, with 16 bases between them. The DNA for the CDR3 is TGTGCCAGCAGCGAATCGCGGACAGTCAATTCACCCCTCCACTTT. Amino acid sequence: CASSESRTVNSPLHF.

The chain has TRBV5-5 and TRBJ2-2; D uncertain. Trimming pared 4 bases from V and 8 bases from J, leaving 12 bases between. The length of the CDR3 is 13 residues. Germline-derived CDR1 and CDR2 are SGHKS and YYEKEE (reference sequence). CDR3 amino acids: CASSAVAGGELFF. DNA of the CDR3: TGTGCCAGCAGCGCGGTAGCCGGGGGGGAGCTGTTTTTT.

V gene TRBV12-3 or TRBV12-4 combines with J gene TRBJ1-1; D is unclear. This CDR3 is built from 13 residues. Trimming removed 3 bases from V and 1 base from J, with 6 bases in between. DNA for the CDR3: TGTGCCAGCAGTTTTTGGGAGAACACTGAAGCTTTCTTT. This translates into CASSFWENTEAFF.

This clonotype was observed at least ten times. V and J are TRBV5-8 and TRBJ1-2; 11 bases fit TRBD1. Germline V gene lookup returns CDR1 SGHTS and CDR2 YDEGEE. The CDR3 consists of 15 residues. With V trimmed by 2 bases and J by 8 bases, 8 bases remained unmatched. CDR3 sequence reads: CASSFVRDRGDGYTF. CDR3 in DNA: TGTGCCAGCAGCTTCGTCCGGGACAGGGGGGACGGCTACACCTTC.

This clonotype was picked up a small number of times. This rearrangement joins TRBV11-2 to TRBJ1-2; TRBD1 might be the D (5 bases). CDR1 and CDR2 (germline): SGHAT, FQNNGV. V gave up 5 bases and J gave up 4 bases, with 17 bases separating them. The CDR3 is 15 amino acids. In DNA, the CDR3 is TGTGCCAGCAGCCCGGGGCCCGTTCCCCCCTATGGCTACACCTTC. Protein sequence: CASSPGPVPPYGYTF.

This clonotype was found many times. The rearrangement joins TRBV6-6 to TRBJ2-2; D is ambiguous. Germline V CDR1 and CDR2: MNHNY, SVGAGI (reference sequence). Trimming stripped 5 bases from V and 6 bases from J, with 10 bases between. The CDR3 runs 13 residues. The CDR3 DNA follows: TGTGCCAGCAGTCCCGAGGTTTCCGGGGAGCTGTTTTTT. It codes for CASSPEVSGELFF.

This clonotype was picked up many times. The CDR3 here is CASSYVAGGNEQFF. CDR3 nucleotides: TGCGCCAGCAGTTATGTAGCGGGAGGAAATGAGCAGTTCTTC. The chain uses TRBV5-1 and TRBJ2-1, with 10 nucleotides matching TRBD2. Germline V gene data show CDR1 as SGHRS and CDR2 as YFSETQ. CDR3 size: 14 residues. V gave up 5 bases and J gave up 7 bases; unmatched junction bases: 6.

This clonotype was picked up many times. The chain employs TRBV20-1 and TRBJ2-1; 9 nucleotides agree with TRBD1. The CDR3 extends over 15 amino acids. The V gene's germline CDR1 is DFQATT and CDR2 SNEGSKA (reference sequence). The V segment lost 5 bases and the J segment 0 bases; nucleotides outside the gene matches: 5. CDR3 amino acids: CSAPGQGSSYNEQFF. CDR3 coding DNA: TGCAGTGCTCCAGGACAGGGGAGCTCCTACAATGAGCAGTTCTTC.

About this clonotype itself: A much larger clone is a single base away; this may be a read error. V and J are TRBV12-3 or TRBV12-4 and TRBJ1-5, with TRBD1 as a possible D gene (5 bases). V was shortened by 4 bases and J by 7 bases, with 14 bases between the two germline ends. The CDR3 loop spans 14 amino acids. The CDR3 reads CASSSGTSVQPQHF. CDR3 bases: TGTGCCAGCAGTTCCGGGACGTCGGTCCAGCCCCAGCATTTT.

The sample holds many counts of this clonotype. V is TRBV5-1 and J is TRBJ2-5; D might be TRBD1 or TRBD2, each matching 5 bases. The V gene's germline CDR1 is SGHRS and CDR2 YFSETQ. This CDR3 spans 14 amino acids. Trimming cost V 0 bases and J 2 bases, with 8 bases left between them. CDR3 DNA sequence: TGCGCCAGCAGCTTGGTGGGGGTTCAAGAGACCCAGTACTTC. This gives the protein CASSLVGVQETQYF.